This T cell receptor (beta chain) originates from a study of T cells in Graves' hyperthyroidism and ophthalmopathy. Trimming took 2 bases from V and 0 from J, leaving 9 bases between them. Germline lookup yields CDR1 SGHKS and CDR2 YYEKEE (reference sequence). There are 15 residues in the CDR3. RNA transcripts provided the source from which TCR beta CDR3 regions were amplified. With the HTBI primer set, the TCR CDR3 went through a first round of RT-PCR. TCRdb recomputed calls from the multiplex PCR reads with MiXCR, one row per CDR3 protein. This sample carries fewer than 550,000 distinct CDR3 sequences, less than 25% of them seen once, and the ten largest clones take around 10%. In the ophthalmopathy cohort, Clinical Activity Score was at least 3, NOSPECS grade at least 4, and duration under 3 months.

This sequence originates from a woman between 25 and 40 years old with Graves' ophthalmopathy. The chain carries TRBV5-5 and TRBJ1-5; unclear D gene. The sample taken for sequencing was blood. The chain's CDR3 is CASSFGLISNQPQHF. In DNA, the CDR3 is TGTGCCAGCAGCTTCGGTCTTATTAGCAATCAGCCCCAGCATTTT.